This TCR beta chain was profiled in a study of blood T cell repertoires in COVID-19. Germline-derived CDR1 and CDR2 are SGHKS and YYEKEE (reference sequence). V was pared by 4 bases and J by 4 bases, with 15 bases between. This CDR3 comprises 15 residues. In the study's own analysis: Counts of nucleated cells, estimated from reference gene primer amplification, were obtained. The assay was immunoSEQ multiplex PCR, and TCRdb's table has in-frame clones only and misses some. The D gene and trimming were derived from the DNA, and the V and J assignments and clone size from that table. This sample has some 100,000 clones, with approximately 86% found just once.

The receptor comes from an older woman with acute or convalescent COVID-19. The chain is built from TRBV5-5 and TRBJ2-1, with a weak D call TRBD1 (5 bases). Sequencing was carried out using peripheral blood. The CDR3 nucleotides are TGTGCCAGCAGCCCAGGGCCTAGTGGTTACAATGAGCAGTTCTTC. This gives the protein CASSPGPSGYNEQFF.